These 15 T cell receptor beta chains came from one sample sequenced in a study of regulatory T cells in long-lasting Graves disease. The sample's time point: persistent/refractory GD, antithyroid drugs over 5 years with positive TRAb. PBMC-derived RNA was used for the TCR library. iRepertoire HTBI primers and Arm-PCR of CDR3 regions built TCR beta libraries. TCRdb re-derived calls from the multiplex PCR reads in MiXCR, one entry per CDR3 protein. The table shows fewer than 450,000 distinct CDR3 sequences, with roughly a quarter occurring only once. The sequences come from peripheral blood mononuclear cells (PBMCs), collected when the disease was refractory, from a patient treated with antithyroid drugs. The receptors here all came from a female donor with Graves disease.

This chain links TRBV30 with TRBJ1-2, with 8 bases fitting TRBD1. The CDR3 totals 16 residues. The V gene end was trimmed by 3 bases and the J gene end by 4 bases; junction bases not matched to a gene: 13. Germline CDR1 is GTSNPN and CDR2 is SVGIG (reference sequence). CDR3: CAWRDRTGRTFYGYTF. The CDR3 DNA follows: TGTGCCTGGAGAGACAGGACAGGGAGAACTTTCTATGGCTACACCTTC.

This clonotype came up a few times. This chain connects TRBV6-1 to TRBJ2-7; D gene ambiguous. V lost 5 bases, J lost 6 bases, and 17 bases lay in between. Per germline, CDR1 MNHNS and CDR2 SASEGT. The CDR3 runs to 14 residues. The CDR3 nucleotides are TGTGCCAGCAGTCCCACAGCAGAACCTACCGAGCAGTACTTC. The encoded protein is CASSPTAEPTEQYF.

The sample holds a few counts of this clonotype. The V and J genes are TRBV10-3 and TRBJ1-2; D ambiguous. With 0 bases removed from V and 8 bases from J, the gap between germline ends came to 10 bases. The CDR3 loop spans 13 amino acids. In germline, CDR1 is ENHRY, CDR2 SYGVKD. DNA of the CDR3: TGTGCCATCAGTGAGTCCGGATCGGGGGGCTACACCTTC. As protein: CAISESGSGGYTF.

This clonotype was recorded many times. The V and J genes are TRBV7-2 and TRBJ2-7; 9 bases align to TRBD1. CDR3 length: 16 residues. Trimming took 0 bases from V and 2 from J; bases not matched to a gene: 5. CDR1 and CDR2 from the germline V gene are SGHTA and FQGNSA. The CDR3: CASSLAEGTGTYEQYF. CDR3 DNA: TGTGCCAGCAGCTTAGCCGAAGGGACAGGGACCTACGAGCAGTACTTC.

V is TRBV20-1 and J is TRBJ2-7; 10 bases align to TRBD2. CDR1 is DFQATT and CDR2 is SNEGSKA in the germline V gene (reference sequence). The ends lost 2 bases at V and 0 bases at J; junction bases unmatched: 4. The CDR3 extends over 15 amino acids. CDR3 in DNA: TGCAGTGCTAGACCCGGGACTAGCGTCTCCTACGAGCAGTACTTC. As protein: CSARPGTSVSYEQYF.

In this sample, this clonotype turned up a few times. The rearrangement uses TRBV19 and TRBJ1-1; D unclear. The CDR3 consists of 13 residues. The germline V gene has CDR1 LNHDA and CDR2 SQIVND (reference sequence). V was clipped by 7 bases and J by 7 bases, with 16 bases between them. CDR3 region: CASKGGEPREAFF. The CDR3 DNA reads TGTGCCAGTAAAGGCGGGGAGCCCCGTGAAGCTTTCTTT.

In this sample, this clonotype turned up a few times. DNA of the CDR3: TGTGCCAGCAGTGAAGCTTCCGGGACAGGGTCTCAAGAGACCCAGTACTTC. This translates into CASSEASGTGSQETQYF. The chain uses TRBV6-1 and TRBJ2-5, with TRBD1 matching 9 bases. CDR3 length: 17 residues. V gave up 0 bases and J gave up 2 bases; unmatched junction bases: 7. Per the germline V gene, CDR1 is MNHNS and CDR2 is SASEGT.

This clonotype turned up a few times. The rearrangement links TRBV20-1 to TRBJ1-1; D remains ambiguous. The CDR3 covers 14 residues. Germline V gene sequence: CDR1 DFQATT, CDR2 SNEGSKA (reference sequence). V was trimmed by 3 bases and J by 8 bases, leaving 19 bases between them. The CDR3 spells CSARLLTLTLEAFF. DNA for the CDR3: TGCAGTGCTAGGCTCCTGACTCTTACACTGGAAGCTTTCTTT.

This clonotype has just a few counts. This chain joins TRBV5-1 and TRBJ1-1, with D hard to call. The V gene lost 3 bases and the J gene lost 0 bases, with 21 bases spanning the gap. This CDR3 contains 18 residues. CDR1 and CDR2 (germline): SGHRS, YFSETQ. DNA of the CDR3: TGCGCCAGCAGCTCCGGGGTCGGGGAGGATCGACTGAACACTGAAGCTTTCTTT. Its translation is CASSSGVGEDRLNTEAFF. Drawing the rest from reference TRBV5-1 and TRBJ1-1, the complete variable domain is KAGVTQTPRYLIKTRGQQVTLSCSPISGHRSVSWYQQTPGQGLQFLFEYFSETQRNKGNFPGRFSGRQFSNSRSEMNVSTLELGDSALYLCASSSGVGEDRLNTEAFFGQGTRLTVV.

This clonotype was recorded many times. This chain joins TRBV28 and TRBJ1-5; no clear D gene. V was clipped by 6 bases and J by 7 bases, with 10 bases between them. Germline V CDR1 and CDR2: MDHEN, SYDVKM. This CDR3 is 12 amino acids long. The CDR3 spells CASSWGRQPQHF. The CDR3 DNA follows: TGTGCCAGCAGCTGGGGTCGGCAGCCCCAGCATTTT.

In this sample, this clonotype turned up a few times. V usage is TRBV7-6 and J usage is TRBJ2-5; D is ambiguous. The germline V gene encodes CDR1 SGHVS and CDR2 FNYEAQ. The CDR3 consists of 14 residues. The V end lost 1 base, the J end lost 0 bases, and 6 bases lay between the germline ends. This chain's CDR3 is CASSLVVNQETQYF. The DNA of the CDR3 is TGTGCCAGCAGCTTAGTTGTAAACCAAGAGACCCAGTACTTC. Looking up the rest from reference TRBV7-6 and TRBJ2-5 gives the full variable domain: GAGVSQSPRYKVTKRGQDVALRCDPISGHVSLYWYRQALGQGPEFLTYFNYEAQQDKSGLPNDRFSAERPEGSISTLTIQRTEQRDSAMYRCASSLVVNQETQYFGPGTRLLVL.

This clonotype was observed at least ten times. J is TRBJ2-5 and V is TRBV20-1, with TRBD2 identical over 7 bases. This CDR3 region has 13 residues. V gave up 3 bases and J gave up 1 base; unmatched junction bases: 2. Per germline, CDR1 DFQATT and CDR2 SNEGSKA (reference sequence). In DNA form, the CDR3 reads TGCAGTGCTAGTCCTAGCGGCCAAGAGACCCAGTACTTC. Its protein product is CSASPSGQETQYF.

The CDR3 nucleotides are TGTGCCAGTAATGGACTAGCGGGAACCGGGGAGCTGTTTTTT. This gives the protein CASNGLAGTGELFF. V and J are TRBV19 and TRBJ2-2, with 12 bases fitting TRBD2. The length of the CDR3 is 14 residues. Looked up from germline, CDR1 is LNHDA and CDR2 is SQIVND (reference sequence). V shed 7 bases and J 5 bases; nucleotides not matched to a gene: 2.

This clonotype has a handful of counts. One base away lies a much larger clone, so this may be a sequencing read error. The chain joins TRBV2 to TRBJ2-5; D is ambiguous. In germline, CDR1 is SNHLY, CDR2 FYNNEI. The CDR3 consists of 12 residues. The CDR3 DNA reads TGTGCCAGCAGTGATATTCGAAAGACCCAGTGCTTC. Its translation is CASSDIRKTQCF.

V and J are TRBV19 and TRBJ1-5; D remains ambiguous. The CDR3 is made up of 17 amino acids. Germline V CDR1 and CDR2: LNHDA, SQIVND (reference sequence). Between the trimmed V and J ends, which lost 4 bases and 2 bases, there was a span of 18 bases. The CDR3 DNA follows: TGTGCCAGTAGTACAGCCGGGCCCCAGGTCGGCAATCAGCCCCAGCATTTT. It yields the protein CASSTAGPQVGNQPQHF.